These T cell receptor beta chains were read from a single sample in a study of control samples from healthy donors and cancer patients. The protocol was immunoSEQ multiplex PCR, while the TCRdb copy is restricted to in-frame clones and leaves out a portion. The sample lists approximately 94,000 clones; about four fifths were seen once. Specimen: PBMCs. These receptors were obtained from a man aged 65 to 79 with lung cancer. Both conserved end residues are trimmed from each CDR3.

V: TRBV7-6; J: TRBJ2-3; CDR3: ASSSEAASGGANTQY
V: TRBV6-5; J: TRBJ1-1; CDR3: ASSYSVLEADTEAF
V: TRBV5-6; J: TRBJ1-1; CDR3: ASSLGQGNKAF
V: TRBV5-1; J: TRBJ2-7; CDR3: ASSLEARLYEQY
V: TRBV7-3; J: TRBJ1-4; CDR3: ASSLKQAHNEKLF
V: TRBV7-2; J: TRBJ2-3; CDR3: ASSPSTDTQY
V: TRBV5-5; J: TRBJ1-3; CDR3: ASSFSSAGVSTIY
V: TRBV7-9; J: TRBJ2-7; CDR3: ASSPSGLGGEQY
V: TRBV5-1; J: TRBJ2-5; CDR3: ASSLPRTGSLQETQY
V: TRBV7-9; J: TRBJ1-4; CDR3: ASSQLTGGEKLF
V: TRBV18; J: TRBJ2-7; CDR3: ASSSKGGLGEQY
V: TRBV9; J: TRBJ2-5; CDR3: ASSAGFQETQY
V: TRBV7-2; J: TRBJ2-7; CDR3: ASSIPGQDYEQY
V: TRBV3-1/TRBV3-2; J: TRBJ2-1; CDR3: ASSLGGFPMSSYNEQF
V: TRBV30; J: TRBJ1-1; CDR3: AWTGRGVDTEAF
V: TRBV10-3; J: TRBJ2-7; CDR3: ATKQVSSYEQY
V: TRBV2; J: TRBJ2-7; CDR3: ASSVQGGYEQY
V: TRBV19; J: TRBJ1-5; CDR3: ASSIKVGRKNQPQH
V: TRBV25-1; J: TRBJ2-3; CDR3: ASYFGDTQY
V: TRBV4-1; J: TRBJ2-7; CDR3: ASSQEGYRPYEQY
V: TRBV3-1/TRBV3-2; J: TRBJ2-7; CDR3: ASSQDRLGGLHEQY
V: TRBV9; J: TRBJ2-7; CDR3: ASSVSQGEQY
V: TRBV7-6; J: TRBJ1-3; CDR3: ASSLEQGYTIY
V: TRBV30; J: TRBJ1-6; CDR3: AWSKSPASYNSPLH
V: TRBV3-1/TRBV3-2; J: TRBJ1-3; CDR3: ASSQAAPGANTIY
V: TRBV12-5; J: TRBJ2-1; CDR3: ASGFDSSSYNEQF
V: TRBV29-1; J: TRBJ1-1; CDR3: SVEGLDKAF
V: TRBV28; J: TRBJ1-1; CDR3: ASSLIRAVAF